The 3 T cell receptor beta chains in this list originate from one sample, sequenced in a study of T cells in Graves' hyperthyroidism and ophthalmopathy. Amplification of TCR beta CDR3 regions used RNA as the template. A set of HTBI primers served as the primers for a first-round RT-PCR of the TCR CDR3. Using its own MiXCR run on the multiplex PCR reads, TCRdb lists one record per CDR3 protein. The table has around 240,000 distinct CDR3 sequences, roughly 17% seen once; the top ten hold around 30%. The sample taken for sequencing was blood. All receptors come from a woman under 30 with Graves' ophthalmopathy.

This clonotype was counted only a few times. This chain links TRBV7-6 with TRBJ1-6; D is uncertain. This CDR3 is 18 amino acids long. V lost 5 bases, J lost 0 bases, and 17 bases lay in between. Germline CDR1 and CDR2: SGHVS and FNYEAQ. This CDR3 is CASSPRVLGSSYNSPLHF. The CDR3 region has the DNA TGTGCCAGCAGCCCCCGGGTCCTTGGAAGCTCCTATAATTCACCCCTCCACTTT.

There are many counts of this clonotype. The CDR3, as DNA: TGCAGTGCTACGGCCAGTTACACAGATACGCAGTATTTT. This sequence encodes CSATASYTDTQYF. The V gene is TRBV20-1, the J gene TRBJ2-3; no clear D gene. Germline V gene sequence: CDR1 DFQATT, CDR2 SNEGSKA (reference sequence). With 4 bases removed from V and 2 bases from J, the gap between germline ends came to 10 bases. There are 13 residues in the CDR3.

This clonotype was seen ten or more times. The chain recombines TRBV18 with TRBJ1-1; 7 nucleotides align to TRBD1. The germline V gene encodes CDR1 KGHSH and CDR2 LQKENI. The CDR3 consists of 15 residues. V was clipped by 4 bases and J by 5 bases; unmatched bases: 10. The CDR3: CASSRYDRVATEAFF. CDR3 in DNA: TGTGCCAGCTCACGATACGACAGGGTGGCGACTGAAGCTTTCTTT.